The 28 T cell receptor beta chains in this list originate from one sample, sequenced in a study of metastatic and nonmetastatic thyroid tumors. TCRdb reassembled clones from the PCR reads with MiXCR. The sample contains over 25,000 clones, 15% to 20% of which appear only once. Ahead of thyroid surgery, no patient had received treatment of any kind. Source material: blood. These receptors were taken from a female donor with papillary thyroid cancer or a benign thyroid nodule (not recorded which). Some clones in this sample may be carry-over from other donors' samples.

This clone was detected many times. The CDR3 loop is CASKVNTEAFF. CDR3 bases: TGTGCCAGTAAGGTGAACACTGAAGCTTTCTTT. This sequence joins TRBV28 and TRBJ1-1, with D uncertain. The CDR3 is 11 residues long. V lost 9 bases, J lost 0 bases, and 5 bases lay in between. Germline V gene data show CDR1 as MDHEN and CDR2 as SYDVKM.

This clone was seen repeatedly, ten times or more. This rearrangement joins TRBV12-3 or TRBV12-4 to TRBJ2-1; 8 nucleotides align to TRBD2. The ends lost 1 base at V and 6 bases at J; junction bases unmatched: 5. The CDR3 spans 15 residues. For the CDR3, the DNA is TGTGCCAGCAGTTTAGATAGCGGGGTATCCAATGAGCAGTTCTTC. This codes for CASSLDSGVSNEQFF.

This clone was picked up many times. The V and J genes are TRBV6-1 and TRBJ2-2; perhaps TRBD1 as D (6 bases). Germline loops: CDR1 MNHNS, CDR2 SASEGT. Trimming left V 6 bases short and J 2 bases short, with 10 bases between. The CDR3 runs 14 residues. CDR3 coding DNA: TGTGCCAGCAGGGGCAGGGGAAACACCGGGGAGCTGTTTTTT. The encoded protein is CASRGRGNTGELFF.

This clone is medium-sized within its sample. This chain connects TRBV13 to TRBJ2-2; D gene unclear. Trimming stripped 5 bases from V and 4 bases from J, with 14 bases between. Germline CDR1 reads PRHDT; CDR2 reads FYEKMQ (reference sequence). This CDR3 spans 15 amino acids. CDR3 region: CASSTRGTGTGELFF. DNA of the CDR3: TGTGCCAGCAGCACACGAGGAACCGGCACCGGGGAGCTGTTTTTT.

The chain employs TRBV18 and TRBJ2-7, with a possible D match to TRBD2 (6 bases). CDR1 KGHSH and CDR2 LQKENI come from the germline V gene. V was pared by 6 bases and J by 4 bases, with 16 bases between. CDR3 length equals 14 residues. CDR3 DNA: TGTGCCAGCTCGCCCGGGACTCCCGCATACGAGCAGTACTTC. It specifies CASSPGTPAYEQYF.

J is TRBJ1-1 and V is TRBV28; 8 nucleotides match TRBD1. Trimming removed 5 bases from V and 8 bases from J; junction bases left unmatched: 10. The germline CDR1 and CDR2 sequences are MDHEN and SYDVKM. CDR3 length equals 14 residues. The DNA of the CDR3 is TGTGCCAGCAGTCCAGGGGGCTCGGCGCGAGAAGCTTTCTTT. Amino acid sequence: CASSPGGSAREAFF. The entire variable domain, with the rest obtained from reference TRBV28 and TRBJ1-1, is as follows: DVKVTQSSRYLVKRTGEKVFLECVQDMDHENMFWYRQDPGLGLRLIYFSYDVKMKEKGDIPEGYSVSREKKERFSLILESASTNQTSMYLCASSPGGSAREAFFGQGTRLTVV.

This clone has only a few counts. The chain carries TRBV6-1 and TRBJ1-4; D gene uncertain. V lost 5 bases to trimming and J lost 2 bases, with 12 bases between them. This CDR3 has 15 amino acids. Germline V gene sequence: CDR1 MNHNS, CDR2 SASEGT. CDR3 nucleotide sequence: TGTGCCAGCAGTTTATCAGAGGGTACTAATGAAAAACTGTTTTTT. Encoded protein: CASSLSEGTNEKLFF.

This clone was counted many times. The gene calls are TRBV4-1 and TRBJ2-1; D is undetermined. Trimming stripped 3 bases from V and 0 bases from J, with 18 bases between. The germline V gene encodes CDR1 MGHRA and CDR2 YSYEKL. The CDR3 runs 18 residues. CDR3 coding DNA: TGCGCCAGCAGCCAGACCGATATGGGTTTTAGCTCCTACAATGAGCAGTTCTTC. It specifies CASSQTDMGFSSYNEQFF.

Concerning this clone: Without the conserved terminal phenylalanine or tryptophan, this CDR3 likely stems from a read error. The chain couples TRBV27 to TRBJ2-7; 7 bases fit TRBD2. This CDR3 has 14 amino acids. In germline, CDR1 is MNHEY, CDR2 SMNVEV (reference sequence). The CDR3 region is CASSASPRDYAQYL. The CDR3 DNA is TGTGCGAGCAGTGCGTCCCCCAGGGACTACGCGCAGTACTTG.

The CDR3 coding sequence is TGTGCCAGCAGCGTATCCTTACAGGGCTCACCCCTCCACTTT. Translating gives CASSVSLQGSPLHF. The V call is TRBV11-2, the J call TRBJ1-6; D possibly corresponds to TRBD1 (6 bases). The CDR3 consists of 14 residues. The V end was cut by 5 bases, the J end by 10 bases, with 15 bases between. Germline-derived CDR1 and CDR2 are SGHAT and FQNNGV.

The chain employs TRBV12-3 or TRBV12-4 and TRBJ1-1; D perhaps matches TRBD1 (5 bases). Trimming took 6 bases from V and 3 from J, leaving 17 bases between them. This CDR3 spans 15 amino acids. CDR3 protein: CASRADAGTHTEAFF. The CDR3 DNA reads as TGTGCCAGCAGAGCGGACGCCGGGACTCACACTGAAGCTTTCTTT.

Worth noting for this clone: The germline gene is not matched at one end of the junction; a read error may be the cause. This sequence joins TRBV24-1 and TRBJ2-1; the match to TRBD1 covers 7 bases. Per the germline V gene, CDR1 is KGHDR and CDR2 is SFDVKD. The CDR3 has 12 residues. The CDR3: CATSDKDRVGNF. CDR3 bases: TGTGCCACCAGTGATAAAGACAGGGTCGGGAACTTC.

This clone was seen at least ten times. V gene TRBV27 combines with J gene TRBJ2-3; D is unresolved. Looked up from germline, CDR1 is MNHEY and CDR2 is SMNVEV (reference sequence). Trimming stripped 2 bases from V and 1 base from J, with 7 bases between. The CDR3 extends over 14 amino acids. The CDR3 sequence: CASSLRVGTDTQYF. The CDR3 nucleotides are TGTGCCAGCAGTTTACGGGTGGGCACAGATACGCAGTATTTT.

In this sample, this clone turned up many times. This sequence joins TRBV27 and TRBJ2-3; 8 nucleotides line up with TRBD2. CDR3 length: 14 amino acids. Losses at the gene ends were 5 bases for V and 3 bases for J; bases not matched to a gene: 4. The germline gives CDR1 MNHEY, CDR2 SMNVEV (reference sequence). CDR3 region: CASSRGGVTDTQYF. The CDR3 DNA reads TGTGCCAGCAGTCGGGGGGGGGTAACAGATACGCAGTATTTT.

The V and J genes are TRBV5-4 and TRBJ1-1; TRBD1 agrees at 7 bases. This CDR3 region has 15 residues. V shed 4 bases, J shed 2 bases, and the junction held 8 bases outside the gene matches. Germline CDR1 reads SGHNT; CDR2 reads YYREEE (reference sequence). The CDR3 spells CASSRGQGDNTEAFF. The CDR3 nucleotides are TGTGCCAGCAGCCGGGGCCAGGGGGACAACACTGAAGCTTTCTTT.

The CDR3 DNA sequence: TGCGCCAGCAGCTTGTTAGTGCTCAGGGGGAACACTGAAGCTTTCTTT. Its protein is CASSLLVLRGNTEAFF. This sequence joins TRBV5-1 and TRBJ1-1, with D possibly matching TRBD1 (6 bases). This CDR3 is 16 amino acids long. The germline V gene has CDR1 SGHRS and CDR2 YFSETQ. V was cut by 1 base and J by 1 base, with 14 bases left in between.

This clone has a handful of counts. The chain links TRBV5-1 to TRBJ2-3; D possibly corresponds to TRBD2 (5 bases). This CDR3 comprises 12 residues. Germline V gives CDR1 SGHRS, CDR2 YFSETQ. Deletions cut 4 bases from V and 6 bases from J, with 9 bases between. In DNA form, the CDR3 reads TGCGCCAGCAGCCGGGCTAGCGATACGCAGTATTTT. Its protein product is CASSRASDTQYF. The full variable domain, completed using reference TRBV5-1 and TRBJ2-3, is KAGVTQTPRYLIKTRGQQVTLSCSPISGHRSVSWYQQTPGQGLQFLFEYFSETQRNKGNFPGRFSGRQFSNSRSEMNVSTLELGDSALYLCASSRASDTQYFGPGTRLTVL.

This clone appeared a few times. The chain links TRBV12-3 or TRBV12-4 to TRBJ2-1; the D gene is possibly TRBD2 (6 bases). The CDR3 loop spans 14 amino acids. Trimming left V 6 bases short and J 2 bases short, with 11 bases between. CDR3 in amino acids: CASSPSAAYNEQFF. CDR3 in DNA: TGTGCCAGCAGCCCTAGCGCCGCCTACAATGAGCAGTTCTTC.

The chain joins TRBV11-3 to TRBJ2-7; D is uncertain. Looked up from germline, CDR1 is SGHNT and CDR2 is YENEEA. This CDR3 has 13 amino acids. V lost 1 base and J 0 bases, leaving 4 bases between the germline ends. The CDR3 spells CASSLGSSYEQYF. DNA of the CDR3: TGTGCCAGCAGCTTAGGGAGCTCCTACGAGCAGTACTTC. Drawing the rest from reference TRBV11-3 and TRBJ2-7, the complete variable domain is EAGVVQSPRYKIIEKKQPVAFWCNPISGHNTLYWYLQNLGQGPELLIRYENEEAVDDSQLPKDRFSAERLKGVDSTLKIQPAELGDSAVYLCASSLGSSYEQYFGPGTRLTVT.

The V and J genes are TRBV6-5 and TRBJ2-1, with D unclear. Germline lookup yields CDR1 MNHEY and CDR2 SVGAGI. V shed 3 bases and J shed 10 bases, with 10 bases lying between them. This CDR3 spans 12 amino acids. The CDR3 loop reads CASSYLGGEQFF. CDR3 coding DNA: TGTGCCAGCAGTTATTTAGGTGGGGAGCAGTTCTTC.

This clone showed up just a few times. This chain connects TRBV28 to TRBJ1-1, with D perhaps matching TRBD1 (6 bases). Trimming took 4 bases from V and 5 from J, leaving 11 bases between them. The CDR3 totals 13 residues. The germline CDR1 and CDR2 sequences are MDHEN and SYDVKM. The CDR3 region is CASSYTGMTEAFF. The DNA for the CDR3 is TGTGCCAGCAGTTACACAGGGATGACTGAAGCTTTCTTT.

This CDR3 reads CASSLAGPGELFF. CDR3 coding DNA: TGTGCCAGCAGCCTCGCTGGACCCGGGGAGCTGTTTTTT. V is TRBV3-1 and J is TRBJ2-2, with D uncertain. Trimming removed 4 bases at V and 6 bases at J, with 9 bases between. Germline values: CDR1 LGHDT, CDR2 YNNKEL (reference sequence). The CDR3 sequence is 13 residues long.

The V call is TRBV7-2, the J call TRBJ2-5; unclear D gene. The CDR3 covers 17 residues. V was shortened by 0 bases and J by 2 bases, with 16 bases between the two germline ends. Germline V lookup: CDR1 SGHTA, CDR2 FQGNSA. The CDR3 loop reads CASSLAPRVTTQETQYF. The CDR3 nucleotides read TGTGCCAGCAGCTTAGCTCCCCGGGTAACGACTCAAGAGACCCAGTACTTC. Full variable domain (missing parts from reference TRBV7-2 and TRBJ2-5): GAGVSQSPSNKVTEKGKDVELRCDPISGHTALYWYRQSLGQGLEFLIYFQGNSAPDKSGLPSDRFSAERTGGSVSTLTIQRTQQEDSAVYLCASSLAPRVTTQETQYFGPGTRLLVL.

This clone rates as medium-sized. This rearrangement joins TRBV19 to TRBJ2-6, with D tentatively TRBD1 (5 bases). Per germline, CDR1 LNHDA and CDR2 SQIVND (reference sequence). This CDR3 comprises 15 residues. The V and J ends lost 4 bases and 0 bases respectively, with 7 bases between them. CDR3 DNA: TGTGCCAGTAGTACAGGGATCTCTGGGGCCAACGTCCTGACTTTC. Its translation is CASSTGISGANVLTF.

This clone showed up just a few times. The chain carries TRBV30 and TRBJ2-7, with no clear D. This CDR3 has 13 residues. Per the germline V gene, CDR1 is GTSNPN and CDR2 is SVGIG (reference sequence). V lost 0 bases, J lost 8 bases, and 14 bases lay in between. CDR3 region: CAWSVLGSQKQYF. The CDR3 nucleotides are TGTGCCTGGAGTGTACTTGGCTCCCAGAAGCAGTACTTC.

This clone occurred many times. The chain couples TRBV5-1 to TRBJ1-2, with D hard to call. Germline V lookup: CDR1 SGHRS, CDR2 YFSETQ. CDR3 length equals 14 residues. With 4 bases removed from V and 4 bases from J, the gap between germline ends came to 14 bases. The CDR3 spells CASSLSREGYGYTF. Written as DNA, the CDR3 is TGCGCCAGCAGCCTATCCCGAGAAGGCTATGGCTACACCTTC.

V is TRBV4-3 and J is TRBJ2-5; D is unclear. CDR1 and CDR2 (germline): LGHNA, YSLEER. Deletions cut 1 base from V and 1 base from J, with 10 bases between. The CDR3 sequence is 15 residues long. CDR3 in amino acids: CASSQGGNRQETQYF. The CDR3 bases are TGCGCCAGCAGCCAAGGCGGCAACCGCCAAGAGACCCAGTACTTC.

This clone was counted ten times or more. This may arise from a read error, as a much more abundant clone is one base away. CDR3 nucleotide sequence: TGCAGTGCTATCGAGGGGGAGGCAGACGGGCAGTACTTC. This codes for CSAIEGEADGQYF. The rearrangement joins TRBV20-1 to TRBJ2-7; D could derive from TRBD1 or TRBD2 (6 bases each). V was clipped by 4 bases and J by 9 bases, with 19 bases between them. The CDR3 covers 13 residues. The germline gives CDR1 DFQATT, CDR2 SNEGSKA (reference sequence).